This TCR beta chain derives from a study of shared clonotypes between healthy human individuals. On the study more broadly: Each donor's CD8 memory used one plate, CD8 naive two, each CD4 subset three. Study results and limitations: Generation probabilities were higher for clonotypes shared across all four sorted-subset donors than for unshared ones.

Method: immunoSEQ multiplex PCR; TCRdb's copy keeps in-frame clones and lacks some. The table has approximately 640,000 clones, about 78% seen once; the top ten hold 1.8%. The germline V gene encodes CDR1 LNHNV and CDR2 YYDKDF (reference sequence). This CDR3 comprises 16 residues. V was clipped by 0 bases and J by 7 bases, with 15 bases between them. This clone showed up just a few times. Antigen unknown. The origin of this receptor is a woman aged 25 to 45 in good health. The gene calls are TRBV15 and TRBJ1-4, with a tentative D call TRBD1 (5 bases). The sequencing sample was made of memory CD4+ T cells sorted from blood. As for subset: CD45RA-negative fraction. CDR3 amino acids: CATSRDQIGHREKLFF. The CDR3 DNA reads as TGTGCCACCAGCAGAGATCAAATAGGACACCGTGAAAAACTGTTTTTT.